This T cell receptor beta chain was recovered during a study of cytomegalovirus exposure and HLA in healthy donors. Primers included in the PCR were 60 Vbeta and 13 Jbeta primers. TCRdb keeps only in-frame clones here, not all; method: immunoSEQ multiplex PCR. The table shows around 70,000 clones, with around 72% occurring only once. A note on this clone: The antigen is not known.

Findings and caveats of the study: A later analysis linked a missense variant in DCLRE1C to the trimming of TCR beta V and J genes. Analyses of presence/absence relied on an assumption of roughly uniform sequencing depth across donors. Most of the CMV-associated TCR beta chains (in a later analysis) appeared to be HLA-restricted.

Germline CDR1 is SEHNR and CDR2 is FQNEAQ (reference sequence). CDR3 length: 10 amino acids. With 6 bases removed from V and 15 bases from J, the gap between germline ends came to 12 bases. The sequencing sample was made of PBMCs. The chain links TRBV7-9 to TRBJ2-1, with D possibly matching TRBD2 (5 bases). The sequence came from a woman in her thirties or forties in good health and CMV-seropositive. The chain's CDR3 is CASSIGLPFF. The CDR3 DNA follows: TGTGCCAGCAGTATTGGACTCCCGTTCTTC.